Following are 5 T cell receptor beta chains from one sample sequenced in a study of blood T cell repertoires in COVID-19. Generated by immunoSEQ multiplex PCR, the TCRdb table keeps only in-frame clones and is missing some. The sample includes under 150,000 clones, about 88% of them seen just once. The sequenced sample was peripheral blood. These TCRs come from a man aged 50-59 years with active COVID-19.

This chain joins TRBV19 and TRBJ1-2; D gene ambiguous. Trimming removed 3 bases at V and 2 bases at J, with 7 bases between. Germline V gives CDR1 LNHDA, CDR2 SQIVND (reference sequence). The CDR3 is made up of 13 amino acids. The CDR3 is CASSIAENYGYTF. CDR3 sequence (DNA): TGTGCCAGTAGTATCGCAGAAAACTATGGCTACACCTTC.

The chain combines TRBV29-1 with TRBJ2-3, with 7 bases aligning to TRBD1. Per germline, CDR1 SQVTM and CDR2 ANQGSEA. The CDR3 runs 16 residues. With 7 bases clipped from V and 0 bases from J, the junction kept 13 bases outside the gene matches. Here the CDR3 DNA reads TGCAGCGCCCGGGACAGTTTTCGTTCTAGCACAGATACGCAGTATTTT. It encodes CSARDSFRSSTDTQYF.

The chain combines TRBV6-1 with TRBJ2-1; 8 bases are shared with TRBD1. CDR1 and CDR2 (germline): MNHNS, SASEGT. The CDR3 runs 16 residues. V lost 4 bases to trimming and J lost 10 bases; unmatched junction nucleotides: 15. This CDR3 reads CASSVNGGQGSWEQFF. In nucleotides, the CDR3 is TGTGCCAGCAGTGTAAACGGTGGACAGGGTTCTTGGGAGCAGTTCTTC.

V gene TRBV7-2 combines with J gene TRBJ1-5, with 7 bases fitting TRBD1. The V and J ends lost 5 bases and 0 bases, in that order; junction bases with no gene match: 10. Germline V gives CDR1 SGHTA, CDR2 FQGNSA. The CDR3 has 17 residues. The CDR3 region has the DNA TGTGCCAGCAGCCTTTACGGCAGGGGGAATAGCAATCAGCCCCAGCATTTT. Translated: CASSLYGRGNSNQPQHF.

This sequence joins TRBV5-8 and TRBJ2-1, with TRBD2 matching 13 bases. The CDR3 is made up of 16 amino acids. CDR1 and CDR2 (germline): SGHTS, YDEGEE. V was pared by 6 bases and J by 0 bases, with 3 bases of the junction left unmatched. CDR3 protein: CASKTSGGTSYNEQFF. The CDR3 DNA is TGTGCCAGCAAGACTAGCGGGGGGACCTCCTACAATGAGCAGTTCTTC.